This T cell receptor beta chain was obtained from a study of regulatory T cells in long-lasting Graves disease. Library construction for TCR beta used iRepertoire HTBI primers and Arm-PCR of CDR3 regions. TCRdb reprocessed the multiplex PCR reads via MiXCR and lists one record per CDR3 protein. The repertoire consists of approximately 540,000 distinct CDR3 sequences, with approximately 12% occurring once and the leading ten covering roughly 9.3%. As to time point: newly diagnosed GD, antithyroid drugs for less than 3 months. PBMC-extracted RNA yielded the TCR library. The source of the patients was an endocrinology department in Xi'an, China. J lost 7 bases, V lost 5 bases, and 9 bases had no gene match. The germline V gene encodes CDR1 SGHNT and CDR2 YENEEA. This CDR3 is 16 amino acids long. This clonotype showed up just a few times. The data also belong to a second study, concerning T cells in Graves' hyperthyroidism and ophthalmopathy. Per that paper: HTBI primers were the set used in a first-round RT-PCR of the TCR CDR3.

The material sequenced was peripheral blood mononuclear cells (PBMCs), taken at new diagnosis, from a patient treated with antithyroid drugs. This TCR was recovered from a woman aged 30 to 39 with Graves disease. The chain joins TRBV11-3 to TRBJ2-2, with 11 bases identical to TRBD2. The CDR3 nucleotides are TGTGCCAGCAGCCTCATAGCGGGAGGGCCTCACGGGGAGCTGTTTTTT. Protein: CASSLIAGGPHGELFF.